The text below deals with one T cell receptor beta chain. Its specificity is unknown. Trimming stripped 0 bases from V and 0 bases from J, with 9 bases between. CDR3 length: 16 residues. Germline V gene sequence: CDR1 DFQATT, CDR2 SNEGSKA (reference sequence). This specimen belongs to a study of blood T cells in healthy people across ages. General observations from the study: Versus aged donors, long-lived donors had higher diversity and more naive CD4+ cells. Age brought a roughly linear fall in TCR beta diversity measured per million T cells.

Approximately 10 milliliters was the volume of peripheral blood drawn from each donor. A minimum of 6 micrograms of total RNA was extracted per sample. Next came a second PCR, run for about 7 to 12 cycles, which used a sample-barcoded 5' primer along with a J-beta primer mix. MiXCR was run by TCRdb on the 5' RACE reads, yielding one entry per CDR3 protein. The repertoire holds fewer than 700,000 distinct CDR3 sequences, with roughly 48% as singletons. The sequence was obtained from an elderly man in good health. This sequence joins TRBV20-1 and TRBJ1-6; D not certain. Sequencing input: blood. CDR3 nucleotide sequence: TGCAGTGCTAGAGATTCGGGCGGCTCCTATAATTCACCCCTCCACTTT. It encodes CSARDSGGSYNSPLHF.